The present T cell receptor (beta chain) was sequenced within a study of T cells expressing NK-cell markers. Study-wide context: Sequencing of TCR beta repertoires drew on sorted CD3+CD56+NKG2C+, CD3+CD56+NKG2C- and CD3+CD56-NKG2C+ T cells. Notes on the study in general: For a handful of donors, these clonotypes were likewise the leading ones in the CD3+CD56-NKG2C+ fraction.

Worth noting for this clonotype: Its antigen is undetermined.

CDR3 length: 16 residues. It was by 5'RACE template switching with UMIs that TCR beta cDNA was made. From the 5' RACE reads, TCRdb lists one entry per CDR3 protein and no DNA. The sample has 550,000 to 600,000 distinct CDR3 sequences. Sequenced: blood T cells: a sorted CD56 or NKG2C T cell subset, CD4+ or CD8+ T cells, or bulk PBMC T cells (not recorded which). The source of this sequence is a man between 18 and 29 years old in good health. J is TRBJ1-5 and V is TRBV12-3 or TRBV12-4; TCRdb gives TRBD1 as the D gene, but with no DNA this cannot be confirmed. CDR3 protein: CASSSPDRGLGQPQHF.